These 3 T cell receptor beta chains came from one sample sequenced in a study of CD8 T cells in Susac syndrome. With random hexamers, roughly 0.45 to 1 ug RNA was reverse transcribed. TCRdb reprocessed the immunoSEQ multiplex PCR reads via MiXCR and lists one record per CDR3 protein. The sample has 100,000 to 150,000 distinct CDR3 sequences; around 86% are singletons. The sequencing sample was made of CD8+ T cells from PBMCs. These TCRs come from a human donor with multiple sclerosis.

The chain is built from TRBV10-2 and TRBJ1-1; possibly TRBD1 for D (6 bases). This CDR3 has 13 amino acids. Trimming shortened V by 4 bases and J by 8 bases, and 14 bases separated the two germline ends. Germline CDR1 is WSHSY and CDR2 is SAAADI. CDR3: CASSVGGGLEAFF. The DNA for the CDR3 is TGCGCCAGCAGTGTAGGCGGGGGCCTAGAAGCTTTCTTT.

This clonotype appeared once. The V and J genes are TRBV6-6 and TRBJ2-7, with 8 bases fitting TRBD1. Germline V gene lookup returns CDR1 MNHNY and CDR2 SVGAGI (reference sequence). The CDR3 is 15 residues long. The V gene end was trimmed by 0 bases and the J gene end by 6 bases; junction bases not matched to a gene: 7. The CDR3: CASSYSSGGEGEQYV. The DNA of the CDR3 is TGTGCCAGCAGTTACTCATCAGGGGGCGAGGGCGAGCAGTACGTC.

This clonotype came up once. The chain recombines TRBV11-2 with TRBJ2-2, with 10 bases identical to TRBD2. Germline CDR1 is SGHAT and CDR2 is FQNNGV. V gave up 3 bases and J gave up 0 bases; unmatched junction bases: 13. There are 20 residues in the CDR3. As DNA, the CDR3 is TGTGCCAGCAGCTTTAAAGCTAGCGGGAGTATCGTCGCGAACACCGGGGAGCTGTTTTTT. Its protein product is CASSFKASGSIVANTGELFF.